What follows are 22 T cell receptor beta chains derived from one specimen sequenced in a study of blood T cell repertoires in COVID-19. Data came from immunoSEQ multiplex PCR; TCRdb stores just in-frame clones and leaves some out. There are 7,000 to 9,000 clones in the sample; approximately 84% occur only once, and about 32% lies in the top ten. Sequenced input: peripheral blood. The source of these receptors is a human donor in a cohort sampled during active COVID-19.

This sequence joins TRBV6-4 and TRBJ2-1, with 7 bases lining up with TRBD2. Trimming at V came to 4 bases and at J to 4 bases, leaving 10 bases not matched to a gene. Germline V gene data show CDR1 as MRHNA and CDR2 as SNTAGT. The CDR3 has 16 residues. This chain's CDR3 is CASSAIPSGSYNEQFF. As DNA, the CDR3 is TGTGCCAGCAGTGCCATTCCTAGCGGAAGTTACAATGAGCAGTTCTTC.

The CDR3 protein is CASTLAGGSYNEQFF. The CDR3 nucleotides read TGTGCCAGCACATTAGCGGGAGGCTCCTACAATGAGCAGTTCTTC. This chain links TRBV6-5 with TRBJ2-1, with 10 bases identical to TRBD2. J gave up 0 bases and V 7 bases, and 3 bases lay outside the gene matches. The CDR3 is 15 residues long. From germline, CDR1 is MNHEY and CDR2 SVGAGI.

The J gene is TRBJ2-1, the V gene TRBV28; D unclear. The germline V and J ends were trimmed by 3 bases and 4 bases, with 4 bases remaining between them. Germline values: CDR1 MDHEN, CDR2 SYDVKM. CDR3 size: 12 residues. The CDR3 region is CASSLTYNEQFF. In DNA form, the CDR3 reads TGTGCCAGCAGTTTGACTTACAATGAGCAGTTCTTC.

This chain uses TRBV4-1 with TRBJ2-7; a weak D match, TRBD1 (6 bases). V dropped 1 base and J dropped 2 bases, with 12 bases sitting between them. This CDR3 has 15 residues. Germline CDR1 reads MGHRA; CDR2 reads YSYEKL. The chain's CDR3 is CASSQAQGWTYEQYF. The CDR3 nucleotides are TGCGCCAGCAGCCAAGCGCAGGGGTGGACCTACGAGCAGTACTTC.

V and J are TRBV7-3 and TRBJ2-1, with 10 nucleotides matching TRBD2. V lost 2 bases and J lost 6; bases outside the gene matches: 7. Per germline, CDR1 SGHTA and CDR2 FQGTGA. The CDR3 runs 16 residues. CDR3 amino acids: CASSLQPGLATNEQFF. The CDR3 coding sequence is TGTGCCAGCAGCTTACAGCCGGGACTAGCGACCAATGAGCAGTTCTTC.

The V call is TRBV6-5, the J call TRBJ2-7; 11 bases map to TRBD1. Germline V gene lookup returns CDR1 MNHEY and CDR2 SVGAGI. The CDR3 loop spans 13 amino acids. Trimming removed 2 bases from V and 6 bases from J; junction bases left unmatched: 0. CDR3 nucleotide sequence: TGTGCCAGCAGTTACGGGACAGGGGGCGAGCAGTACGTC. Translated: CASSYGTGGEQYV.

DNA for the CDR3: TGTGCCAGCTCACCGTCAGACACAAACTCTGGAAACACCATATATTTT. Translated, it gives CASSPSDTNSGNTIYF. The chain couples TRBV18 to TRBJ1-3; D uncertain. The germline V and J ends were trimmed by 3 bases and 0 bases, with 12 bases remaining between them. The CDR3 covers 16 residues. In germline, CDR1 is KGHSH, CDR2 LQKENI. The full variable domain, with the rest looked up from reference TRBV18 and TRBJ1-3, is NAGVMQNPRHLVRRRGQEARLRCSPMKGHSHVYWYRQLPEEGLKFMVYLQKENIIDESGMPKERFSAEFPKEGPSILRIQQVVRGDSAAYFCASSPSDTNSGNTIYFGEGSWLTVV.

The rearrangement joins TRBV11-3 to TRBJ2-2; TRBD2 matches at 8 bases. This CDR3 is built from 14 residues. The ends lost 5 bases at V and 7 bases at J; junction bases unmatched: 6. Germline-derived CDR1 and CDR2 are SGHNT and YENEEA. CDR3 bases: TGTGCCAGCAGCGTCGGACTAGCCGGCGGGGAGCTGTTTTTT. Its translation is CASSVGLAGGELFF.

In this sample, this clone turned up once. This chain connects TRBV11-2 to TRBJ2-5; unclear D gene. This CDR3 is built from 15 residues. Trimming removed 1 base at V and 2 bases at J, with 11 bases between. CDR1 is SGHAT and CDR2 is FQNNGV in the germline V gene. The CDR3 protein is CASSLAAGGQETQYF. CDR3 nucleotides: TGTGCCAGCAGCTTAGCTGCAGGTGGGCAAGAGACCCAGTACTTC.

This clone was picked up one time. The chain employs TRBV7-8 and TRBJ2-1, with TRBD2 matching 8 bases. Germline trimming cut 3 bases from V and 4 bases from J; bases unmatched to any gene: 5. CDR1 and CDR2 from the germline V gene are SGHVS and FQNEAQ. This CDR3 spans 15 amino acids. The CDR3 DNA reads as TGTGCCAGCAGCTTCCCGAGACTAGCGTACAATGAGCAGTTCTTC. The encoded protein is CASSFPRLAYNEQFF.

The chain carries TRBV6-5 and TRBJ2-5; 9 positions match TRBD2. V lost 0 bases and J lost 5; bases outside the gene matches: 7. This CDR3 region has 16 residues. Germline CDR1 reads MNHEY; CDR2 reads SVGAGI. This CDR3 reads CASSYSKAGGIETQYF. Here the CDR3 DNA reads TGTGCCAGCAGTTACTCGAAAGCGGGGGGCATCGAGACCCAGTACTTC.

The count of this clone is one. V usage is TRBV10-3 and J usage is TRBJ2-7, with 8 bases matching TRBD2. The CDR3 runs to 14 residues. The V gene's germline CDR1 is ENHRY and CDR2 SYGVKD. Germline trimming cut 3 bases from V and 2 bases from J; bases unmatched to any gene: 3. In nucleotides, the CDR3 is TGTGCCATCAGTGAACTAGCGGAAACCTACGAGCAGTACTTC. It yields the protein CAISELAETYEQYF.

The V gene is TRBV20-1, the J gene TRBJ1-2; a weak D match, TRBD1 (5 bases). CDR1 and CDR2 from the germline V gene are DFQATT and SNEGSKA (reference sequence). The CDR3 consists of 10 residues. Trimming shortened V by 6 bases and J by 14 bases, and 16 bases separated the two germline ends. CDR3 coding DNA: TGCAGTGCGTGGGACGGAGGGTTAACCTTC. It translates to CSAWDGGLTF.

This chain joins TRBV21-1 and TRBJ2-7; the table gives TRBD2 as D, unverified against the DNA. TRBV21-1 counts as a pseudogene. This CDR3 comprises 15 residues. The CDR3 spells CASSKEGLATYEQYV. Here the CDR3 DNA reads TGTGCCAGCAGCAAAGAGGGACTAGCGACCTACGAGCAGTACGTC.

The J gene is TRBJ2-1, the V gene TRBV7-8, with 8 bases identical to TRBD1. The V gene's germline CDR1 is SGHVS and CDR2 FQNEAQ. The CDR3 has 13 amino acids. V dropped 6 bases and J dropped 9; count of bases not matched to a gene: 7. In DNA, the CDR3 is TGTGCCAGCAGGCCTACAGGGGGTAGTGAGCAGTTCTTC. This gives the protein CASRPTGGSEQFF.

This clone occurred once. The chain couples TRBV18 to TRBJ1-2; D may be TRBD1 (6 bases). Per the germline V gene, CDR1 is KGHSH and CDR2 is LQKENI. The V end was cut by 3 bases, the J end by 6 bases, with 14 bases between. This CDR3 comprises 14 residues. The CDR3 here is CASSPSGARDGYTF. The CDR3 DNA reads as TGTGCCAGCTCACCCTCAGGGGCGAGGGATGGCTACACCTTC.

The CDR3 coding sequence is TGCAGTGCTAGTCGACAGAACACCGGGGAGCTGTTTTTT. This codes for CSASRQNTGELFF. The rearrangement uses TRBV20-1 and TRBJ2-2; D remains unclear. The CDR3 spans 13 residues. Germline CDR1 reads DFQATT; CDR2 reads SNEGSKA (reference sequence). Trimming removed 3 bases at V and 1 base at J, with 6 bases between.

V usage is TRBV7-3 and J usage is TRBJ1-1; 10 bases fit TRBD1. CDR3 length equals 16 residues. J lost 5 bases, V lost 5 bases, and 11 bases had no gene match. Per germline, CDR1 SGHTA and CDR2 FQGTGA. CDR3 DNA sequence: TGTGCCAGCAGCCCGTCGCGACAGGGGGCGCGGACTGAAGCTTTCTTT. The encoded protein is CASSPSRQGARTEAFF.

This chain connects TRBV11-3 to TRBJ2-3; D is unresolved. In germline, CDR1 is SGHNT, CDR2 YENEEA. Between the trimmed V and J ends, which lost 0 bases and 7 bases, there was a span of 11 bases. The CDR3 is made up of 14 amino acids. The CDR3 reads CASSLDSVAYTQYF. CDR3 nucleotides: TGTGCCAGCAGCTTAGATTCAGTGGCATATACGCAGTATTTT.

The genes are TRBV4-2 and TRBJ1-2, with D unclear. The CDR3 extends over 14 amino acids. The V and J ends lost 0 bases and 5 bases respectively, with 10 bases between them. From germline, CDR1 is LGHNA and CDR2 YNFKEQ. The CDR3: CASSQEWSGYGYTF. The CDR3 coding sequence is TGTGCCAGCAGCCAAGAGTGGTCCGGTTATGGCTACACCTTC.

The chain couples TRBV4-1 to TRBJ1-5; a possible D gene is TRBD1 (5 bases). The germline gives CDR1 MGHRA, CDR2 YSYEKL. Trimming removed 4 bases at V and 2 bases at J, with 9 bases between. The CDR3 is 14 residues long. In DNA, the CDR3 is TGCGCCAGCAGCCCTGGGGCAGGCAATCAGCCCCAGCATTTT. Translation gives CASSPGAGNQPQHF.

J is TRBJ2-5 and V is TRBV7-9; D may be TRBD2 (5 bases). CDR3 length: 15 amino acids. CDR1 and CDR2 (germline): SEHNR, FQNEAQ (reference sequence). Trimming shortened V by 6 bases and J by 1 base, and 15 bases separated the two germline ends. The CDR3 coding sequence is TGTGCCAGCAGAGCCCTTGGCGGAGGCCAAGAGACCCAGTACTTC. This translates into CASRALGGGQETQYF.